Shown below are 19 T cell receptor beta chains from a single sample sequenced in a study of T cell responses to AZD1222 COVID-19 vaccine. Here immunoSEQ multiplex PCR was the method, and the copy in TCRdb shows in-frame clones only, minus some. The table lists about 150,000 clones, about 92% of them singletons, with more than 8.5% in the top ten. The sample in question was peripheral blood, obtained on day 0 of AZD1222 vaccination. Receptors originate from an adult in good health.

Only a few counts were recorded for this clone. The chain employs TRBV2 and TRBJ1-3; D remains unclear. There are 14 residues in the CDR3. From germline, CDR1 is SNHLY and CDR2 FYNNEI. V was shortened by 6 bases and J by 4 bases, with 13 bases between the two germline ends. The chain's CDR3 is CASRMTTSGNTIYF. For the CDR3, the DNA is TGTGCCAGCAGGATGACGACATCCGGAAACACCATATATTTT.

J is TRBJ2-7 and V is TRBV2; D call uncertain. The CDR3 runs to 13 residues. Germline CDR1 and CDR2: SNHLY and FYNNEI. Trimming removed 4 bases from V and 9 bases from J, with 16 bases in between. The CDR3 DNA follows: TGTGCCAGCAGTGTTGGCGCCAGCTCGAGGCAGTACTTC. It is translated as CASSVGASSRQYF.

This clone was seen a single time. The rearrangement links TRBV7-3 to TRBJ2-1; D is undetermined. Trimming cost V 5 bases and J 0 bases, with 5 bases left between them. This CDR3 is 13 amino acids long. Germline V gene data show CDR1 as SGHTA and CDR2 as FQGTGA. Here the CDR3 reads CASSPASYNEQFF. As DNA, the CDR3 is TGTGCCAGCAGCCCAGCCTCCTACAATGAGCAGTTCTTC.

The chain employs TRBV12-3 or TRBV12-4 and TRBJ1-1; 7 bases agree with TRBD1. This CDR3 spans 12 amino acids. With V trimmed by 6 bases and J by 10 bases, 8 bases remained unmatched. For the CDR3, the DNA is TGTGCCAGCAGCCGGGGACAGCTGAGAGCTTTCTTT. It specifies CASSRGQLRAFF.

The chain uses TRBV12-3 or TRBV12-4 and TRBJ2-7, with D hard to call. This CDR3 comprises 11 residues. V gave up 5 bases and J gave up 6 bases, with 8 bases separating them. The DNA for the CDR3 is TGTGCCAGCAGTGTGAAGAGCGAGCAGTACTTC. Residues: CASSVKSEQYF.

The chain links TRBV6-5 to TRBJ2-7; D is ambiguous. Germline CDR1 reads MNHEY; CDR2 reads SVGAGI. The CDR3 covers 13 residues. Trimming removed 8 bases from V and 0 bases from J, with 11 bases in between. The CDR3 DNA follows: TGTGCCAGCTTCCAGCCGAGCTCCTACGAGCAGTACTTC. It codes for CASFQPSSYEQYF.

The chain joins TRBV2 to TRBJ1-1, with D perhaps matching TRBD1 (5 bases). V shed 1 base and J shed 1 base, with 7 bases lying between them. The CDR3 is 14 amino acids. Germline V gene lookup returns CDR1 SNHLY and CDR2 FYNNEI. CDR3 loop: CASSEVTGNTEAFF. In DNA form, the CDR3 reads TGTGCCAGCAGTGAAGTTACAGGGAACACTGAAGCTTTCTTT. Filled out from reference TRBV2 and TRBJ1-1, the complete variable domain reads EPEVTQTPSHQVTQMGQEVILRCVPISNHLYFYWYRQILGQKVEFLVSFYNNEISEKSEIFDDQFSVERPDGSNFTLKIRSTKLEDSAMYFCASSEVTGNTEAFFGQGTRLTVV.

V is TRBV10-3 and J is TRBJ1-2; 12 nucleotides match TRBD1. CDR3 length: 13 residues. Germline assignment: CDR1 ENHRY and CDR2 SYGVKD. V lost 7 bases, J lost 7 bases, and 4 bases stayed unmatched. CDR3 protein: CAITGQGASGYTF. The CDR3 DNA sequence: TGTGCCATCACGGGACAGGGGGCGAGTGGCTACACCTTC.

The rearrangement joins TRBV3-1 (or the pseudogene TRBV3-2) to TRBJ1-1; maybe TRBD1 (5 bases). V lost 4 bases and J 4 bases, leaving 13 bases between the germline ends. CDR1 is LGHDT, CDR2 YNNKEL, per germline (reference sequence). The CDR3 contains 14 residues. The CDR3 loop reads CASSLGVGGTEAFF. The CDR3 bases are TGTGCCAGCAGCCTGGGCGTGGGGGGCACTGAAGCTTTCTTT.

The chain employs TRBV14 and TRBJ2-7; no definite D call. Germline CDR1 SGHDN, CDR2 FVKESK. The CDR3 runs to 13 residues. The V and J ends lost 1 base and 7 bases respectively, with 11 bases between them. CDR3 coding DNA: TGTGCCAGCAGCCAAGTGGCGGTCGGGGAGCAGTACTTC. Translating it yields CASSQVAVGEQYF.

This clone was counted once. This chain uses TRBV11-2 with TRBJ2-2; 8 bases line up with TRBD1. The length of the CDR3 is 15 residues. Germline values: CDR1 SGHAT, CDR2 FQNNGV. V was clipped by 5 bases and J by 3 bases; unmatched bases: 5. The CDR3 nucleotides are TGTGCCAGCAGCCTAAGGACAGGGCACACCGGGGAGCTGTTTTTT. As protein: CASSLRTGHTGELFF.

This clone has a single count. CDR3 nucleotide sequence: TGCGCCACCTCGCGGGGGGCAAAGAACACTGAAGCTTTCTTT. It translates to CATSRGAKNTEAFF. This chain uses TRBV5-1 with TRBJ1-1; maybe TRBD1 (6 bases). V was trimmed by 9 bases and J by 1 base, leaving 16 bases between them. The CDR3 covers 14 residues. The germline V gene encodes CDR1 SGHRS and CDR2 YFSETQ.

The J gene is TRBJ1-5, the V gene TRBV30; TRBD1 matches 8 bases. V lost 5 bases to trimming and J lost 2 bases; unmatched junction nucleotides: 2. Germline CDR1 GTSNPN, CDR2 SVGIG (reference sequence). This CDR3 spans 13 amino acids. The CDR3 here is CAWGQGGNQPQHF. The CDR3, as DNA: TGTGCCTGGGGACAGGGAGGCAATCAGCCCCAGCATTTT. Based on the CDR3 plus reference TRBV30 and TRBJ1-5, the full variable domain is SQTIHQWPATLVQPVGSPLSLECTVEGTSNPNLYWYRQAAGRGLQLLFYSVGIGQISSEVPQNLSASRPQDRQFILSSKKLLLSDSGFYLCAWGQGGNQPQHFGDGTRLSIL.

The CDR3 sequence is CASRDQRDTEAFF. As DNA, the CDR3 is TGTGCCAGTAGAGACCAAAGGGACACTGAAGCTTTCTTT. The chain carries TRBV19 and TRBJ1-1; D remains ambiguous. The germline gives CDR1 LNHDA, CDR2 SQIVND (reference sequence). The CDR3 length is 13 residues. With 6 bases removed from V and 3 bases from J, the gap between germline ends came to 11 bases. Based on the CDR3 plus reference TRBV19 and TRBJ1-1, the full variable domain is DGGITQSPKYLFRKEGQNVTLSCEQNLNHDAMYWYRQDPGQGLRLIYYSQIVNDFQKGDIAEGYSVSREKKESFPLTVTSAQKNPTAFYLCASRDQRDTEAFFGQGTRLTVV.

This rearrangement joins TRBV29-1 to TRBJ1-6, with no clear D. The germline V gene encodes CDR1 SQVTM and CDR2 ANQGSEA. The CDR3 loop spans 11 amino acids. V lost 4 bases to trimming and J lost 7 bases, with 5 bases between them. In DNA form, the CDR3 reads TGCAGCGTTGGCGACAATTCACCCCTCCACTTT. This codes for CSVGDNSPLHF.

The V and J genes are TRBV4-2 and TRBJ2-5, with TRBD1 matching over 7 bases. This CDR3 comprises 15 residues. The germline V gene encodes CDR1 LGHNA and CDR2 YNFKEQ. J gave up 4 bases and V 1 base, and 6 bases lay outside the gene matches. For the CDR3, the DNA is TGTGCCAGCAGCCAAGGAGGGGGCCGGGGAGAGACCCAGTACTTC. As protein: CASSQGGGRGETQYF.

This rearrangement joins TRBV25-1 to TRBJ1-1; D not certain. V lost 2 bases and J lost 4, with 8 bases in between. This CDR3 spans 13 amino acids. Looked up from germline, CDR1 is MGHDK and CDR2 is SYGVNS. CDR3 loop: CASSEVGITEAFF. The DNA of the CDR3 is TGTGCCAGCAGTGAAGTGGGGATCACTGAAGCTTTCTTT. The full variable domain, rest sourced from reference TRBV25-1 and TRBJ1-1, is EADIYQTPRYLVIGTGKKITLECSQTMGHDKMYWYQQDPGMELHLIHYSYGVNSTEKGDLSSESTVSRIRTEHFPLTLESARPSHTSQYLCASSEVGITEAFFGQGTRLTVV.

This rearrangement joins TRBV12-3 or TRBV12-4 to TRBJ2-7, with 7 bases identical to TRBD1. The CDR3 is 13 residues long. The J segment lost 2 bases and the V segment lost 6 bases, leaving 4 bases of the junction unmatched. The CDR3 coding sequence is TGTGCCAGCAGCGATGGACAGGCCTACGAGCAGTACTTC. It codes for CASSDGQAYEQYF.

The V and J genes are TRBV3-1 (or the pseudogene TRBV3-2) and TRBJ2-1; TRBD2 is a possible D gene (6 bases). The germline V gene has CDR1 LGHDT and CDR2 YNNKEL (reference sequence). The CDR3 is 15 amino acids. V lost 3 bases to trimming and J lost 4 bases, with 13 bases between them. The CDR3 protein is CASSHRRRGYNEQFF. CDR3 sequence (DNA): TGTGCCAGCAGCCATAGGCGTCGGGGGTACAATGAGCAGTTCTTC.